This is a list of T cell receptor beta chains from one sample in a study of identifying expanded T cells in peripheral blood. Assay used: immunoSEQ multiplex PCR; TCRdb lists only in-frame clones, some missing. This sample carries 80,000 or so clones, almost 85% of them seen once, and the ten largest clones take 18%. Sequencing was carried out using blood. All receptors derive from a person between 18 and 70 years old in good health. The CDR3 runs from the conserved cysteine through the conserved F or W.

cdr3_aa j_call v_call
CAIGEGASGYTF TRBJ1-2 TRBV10-3
CASSSRLGQTKFTDTQYF TRBJ2-3 TRBV13
CASSQGTGDDIQYF TRBJ2-4 TRBV4-2
CASSPRPGASYEQYF - TRBV7-3
CASSSNWGSTDTQYF TRBJ2-3 TRBV5-6
CATSRDLAGGELFF TRBJ2-2 TRBV15
CASSLRRDRGYEQYF TRBJ2-7 TRBV7-8
CASSLVMGQGGLGEQFF TRBJ2-1 TRBV5-1
CASSPYQETQYF TRBJ2-5 TRBV18
CATSRDLQVNTEAFF TRBJ1-1 TRBV15
CASSFEGAITDTQYF TRBJ2-3 TRBV28
CASSLDGQGKYEQYF TRBJ2-7 TRBV5-1
CASSYSGGSQYF TRBJ2-7 TRBV6-5
CASSYAGTTDTQYF TRBJ2-3 TRBV6-6
CASSQEYTGSGNQPQHF TRBJ1-5 TRBV4-2
CASSTVRPSGKNTDTQYF TRBJ2-3 TRBV19
CASSLEARMNTEAFF TRBJ1-1 TRBV7-9
CASSQGSSNYGYTF TRBJ1-2 TRBV5-4
CASSLVQGANQPQHF TRBJ1-5 TRBV7-2
CASSLSSGANVLTF TRBJ2-6 TRBV28
CASSGGVSGITDTQYF TRBJ2-3 TRBV9
CASSPGQGPNTEAFF TRBJ1-1 TRBV18
CSARDTFYEQYF TRBJ2-7 TRBV29-1
CSARGDSEQYF TRBJ2-7 TRBV20-1
CASSTKDPGTGTYGYTF TRBJ1-2 TRBV19
CASTTSGVVGRGEQFF TRBJ2-1 TRBV27
CASRLPGGTEAFF TRBJ1-1 TRBV27
CASSLTSGRSYNEQFF TRBJ2-1 TRBV5-1
CAWERDQGDEQFF TRBJ2-1 TRBV30
CASSDMTVPPRSYEQYF TRBJ2-7 TRBV6-1
CASSRQGRGQPQHF TRBJ1-5 TRBV6-5
CASSLSREGKEQFF TRBJ2-1 TRBV7-2
CASSPAGYGYTF TRBJ1-2 TRBV11-2
CASSLTSESTDTQYF TRBJ2-3 TRBV4-2
CASSPFGEGATEAFF TRBJ1-1 TRBV28
CSAGTAAKNIQYF TRBJ2-4 TRBV29-1
CASSYGVAGGETQYF TRBJ2-5 TRBV6-5
CASRGRGLYQPQHF TRBJ1-5 TRBV6-5
CASSLGWGLWEQYF TRBJ2-7 TRBV7-2
CASSQEGTGTDTQYF TRBJ2-3 TRBV4-3
CASSFQEGWGEAFF TRBJ1-1 TRBV7-2
CASSFSTDSTDTQYF TRBJ2-3 TRBV5-4
CASSVQRSSYNEQFF TRBJ2-1 TRBV5-1
CASSLDPRVEQYF TRBJ2-7 TRBV6-5
CASSYSSVNEQFF TRBJ2-1 TRBV4-2
CASSSRPPYEQYF TRBJ2-7 TRBV19
CSVPRGFNTGELFF TRBJ2-2 TRBV29-1
CASSEVGVRNTEAFF TRBJ1-1 TRBV6-1
CASSPPRGRVDYEQYF TRBJ2-7 TRBV13
CASSLLAADNEKLFF TRBJ1-4 TRBV28
CASSQGAYEQYF TRBJ2-7 TRBV6-5
CASSDGTGGLTQYF TRBJ2-5 TRBV25-1
CATSRDMAQETQYF TRBJ2-5 TRBV15
CASSVVSTFQETQYF TRBJ2-5 TRBV9